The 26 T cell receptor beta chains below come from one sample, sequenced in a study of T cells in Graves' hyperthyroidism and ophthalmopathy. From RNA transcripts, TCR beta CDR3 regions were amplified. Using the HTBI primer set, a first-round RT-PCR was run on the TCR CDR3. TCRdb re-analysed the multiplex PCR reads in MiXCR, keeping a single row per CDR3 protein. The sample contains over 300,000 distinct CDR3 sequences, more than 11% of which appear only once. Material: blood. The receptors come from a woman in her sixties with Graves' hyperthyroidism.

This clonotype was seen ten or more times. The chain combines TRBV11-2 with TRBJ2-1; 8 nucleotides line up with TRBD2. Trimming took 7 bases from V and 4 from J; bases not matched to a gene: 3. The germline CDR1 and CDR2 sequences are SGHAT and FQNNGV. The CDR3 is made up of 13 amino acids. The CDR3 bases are TGTGCCAGCACGGGACTAGATTACAATGAGCAGTTCTTC. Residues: CASTGLDYNEQFF. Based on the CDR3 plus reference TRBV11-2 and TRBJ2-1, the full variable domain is EAGVAQSPRYKIIEKRQSVAFWCNPISGHATLYWYQQILGQGPKLLIQFQNNGVVDDSQLPKDRFSAERLKGVDSTLKIQPAKLEDSAVYLCASTGLDYNEQFFGPGTRLTVL.

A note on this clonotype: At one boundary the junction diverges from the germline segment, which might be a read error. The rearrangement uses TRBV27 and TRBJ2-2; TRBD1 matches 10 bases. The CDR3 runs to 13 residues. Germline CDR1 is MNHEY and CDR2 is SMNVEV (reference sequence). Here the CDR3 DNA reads TGTGCCAGCAGTTTCCTCGGGACAGGGGCGACCCTTTTT. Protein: CASSFLGTGATLF.

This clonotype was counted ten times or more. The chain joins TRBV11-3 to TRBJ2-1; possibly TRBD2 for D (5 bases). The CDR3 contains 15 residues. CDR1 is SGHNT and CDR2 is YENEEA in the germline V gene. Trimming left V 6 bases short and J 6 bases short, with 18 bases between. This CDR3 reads CASRPPGGHGNEQFF. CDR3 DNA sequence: TGTGCCAGCAGACCACCTGGAGGTCACGGCAATGAGCAGTTCTTC.

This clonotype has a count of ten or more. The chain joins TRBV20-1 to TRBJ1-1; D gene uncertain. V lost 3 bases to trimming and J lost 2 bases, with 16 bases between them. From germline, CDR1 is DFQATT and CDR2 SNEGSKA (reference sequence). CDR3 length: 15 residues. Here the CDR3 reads CSASSGQELNTEAFF. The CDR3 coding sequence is TGCAGTGCTAGCTCCGGTCAGGAACTAAACACTGAAGCTTTCTTT.

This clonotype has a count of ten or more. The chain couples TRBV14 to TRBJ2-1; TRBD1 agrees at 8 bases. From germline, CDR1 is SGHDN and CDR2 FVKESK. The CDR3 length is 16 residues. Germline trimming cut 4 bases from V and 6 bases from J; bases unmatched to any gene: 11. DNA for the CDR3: TGTGCCAGCAGCCTACCTTTTGGACAGGGAGCCAATGAGCAGTTCTTC. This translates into CASSLPFGQGANEQFF.

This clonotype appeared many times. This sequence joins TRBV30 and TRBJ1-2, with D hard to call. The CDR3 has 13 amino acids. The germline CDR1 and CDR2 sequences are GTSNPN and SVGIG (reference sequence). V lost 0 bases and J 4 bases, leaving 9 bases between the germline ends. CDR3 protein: CAWSVRQLYGYTF. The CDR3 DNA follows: TGTGCCTGGAGTGTACGGCAGCTCTATGGCTACACCTTC.

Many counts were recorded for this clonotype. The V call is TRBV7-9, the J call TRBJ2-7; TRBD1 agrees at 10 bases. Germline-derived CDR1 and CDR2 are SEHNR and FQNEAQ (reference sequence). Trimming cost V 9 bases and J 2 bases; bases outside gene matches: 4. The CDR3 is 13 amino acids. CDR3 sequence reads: CASRTGGTYEQYF. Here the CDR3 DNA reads TGTGCCAGTAGGACAGGGGGTACCTACGAGCAGTACTTC.

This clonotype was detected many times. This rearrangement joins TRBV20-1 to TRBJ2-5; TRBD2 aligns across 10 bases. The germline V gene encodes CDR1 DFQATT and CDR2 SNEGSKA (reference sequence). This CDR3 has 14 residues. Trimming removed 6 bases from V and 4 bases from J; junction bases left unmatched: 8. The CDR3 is CSAFLAGVTETQYF. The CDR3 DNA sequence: TGCAGTGCCTTCCTAGCGGGAGTGACAGAGACCCAGTACTTC.

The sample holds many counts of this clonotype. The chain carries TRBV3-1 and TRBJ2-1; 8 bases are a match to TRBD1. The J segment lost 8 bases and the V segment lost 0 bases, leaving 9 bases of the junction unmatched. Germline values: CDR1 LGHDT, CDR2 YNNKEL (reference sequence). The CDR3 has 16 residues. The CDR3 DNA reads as TGTGCCAGCAGCCAAGATGGTGGGACAGGACCTTATGAGCAGTTCTTC. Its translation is CASSQDGGTGPYEQFF.

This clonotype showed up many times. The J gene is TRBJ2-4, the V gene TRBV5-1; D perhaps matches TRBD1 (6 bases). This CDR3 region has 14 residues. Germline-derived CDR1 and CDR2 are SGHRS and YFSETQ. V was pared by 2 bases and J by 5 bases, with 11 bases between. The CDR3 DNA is TGCGCCAGCAGCTTACTGGGGGCCCAAAACATTCAGTACTTC. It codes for CASSLLGAQNIQYF.

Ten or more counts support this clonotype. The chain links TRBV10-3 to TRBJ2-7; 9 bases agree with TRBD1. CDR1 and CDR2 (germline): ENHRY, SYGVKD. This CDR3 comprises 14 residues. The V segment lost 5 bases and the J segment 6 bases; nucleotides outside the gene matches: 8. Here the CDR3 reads CAISSGTGRTEQYF. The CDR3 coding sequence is TGTGCCATCAGTTCCGGGACAGGGAGGACCGAGCAGTACTTC.

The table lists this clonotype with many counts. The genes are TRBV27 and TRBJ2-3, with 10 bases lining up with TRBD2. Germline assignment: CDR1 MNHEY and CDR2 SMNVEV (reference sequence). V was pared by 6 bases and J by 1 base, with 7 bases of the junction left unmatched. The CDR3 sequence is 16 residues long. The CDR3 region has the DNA TGTGCCAGCAGGGTGACTAGCGGGTTTGGCACAGATACGCAGTATTTT. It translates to CASRVTSGFGTDTQYF.

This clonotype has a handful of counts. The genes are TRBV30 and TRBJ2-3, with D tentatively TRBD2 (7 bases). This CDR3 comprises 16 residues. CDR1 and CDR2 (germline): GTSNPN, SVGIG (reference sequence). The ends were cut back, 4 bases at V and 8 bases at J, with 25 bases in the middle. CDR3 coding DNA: TGTGCCTGGATTTCGGTGTATGGGGGCACGGGGGGTACGCAGTATTTT. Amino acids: CAWISVYGGTGGTQYF.

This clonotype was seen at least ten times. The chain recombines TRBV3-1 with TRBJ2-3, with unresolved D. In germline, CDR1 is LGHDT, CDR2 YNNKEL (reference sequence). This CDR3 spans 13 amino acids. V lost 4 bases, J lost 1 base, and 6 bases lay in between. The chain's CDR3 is CASSPVGTDTQYF. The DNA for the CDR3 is TGTGCCAGCAGCCCAGTGGGCACAGATACGCAGTATTTT.

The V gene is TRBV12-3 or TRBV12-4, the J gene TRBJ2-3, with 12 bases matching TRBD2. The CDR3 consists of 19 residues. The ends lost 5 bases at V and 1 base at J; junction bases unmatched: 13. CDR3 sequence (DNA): TGTGCCAGCAGTCCGCGACTAGCGGGAGTGTCACGGGGCACAGATACGCAGTATTTT. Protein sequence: CASSPRLAGVSRGTDTQYF.

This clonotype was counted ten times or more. In nucleotides, the CDR3 is TGTGCCAGCAACCCGTCTAGCGGGAGAAGAGGCTACGAGCAGTACTTC. It codes for CASNPSSGRRGYEQYF. J is TRBJ2-7 and V is TRBV28; 10 bases are a match to TRBD2. The V gene end was trimmed by 7 bases and the J gene end by 3 bases; junction bases not matched to a gene: 12. Germline loops: CDR1 MDHEN, CDR2 SYDVKM. The CDR3 is made up of 16 amino acids. The variable domain in full, with the rest retrieved from reference TRBV28 and TRBJ2-7, is DVKVTQSSRYLVKRTGEKVFLECVQDMDHENMFWYRQDPGLGLRLIYFSYDVKMKEKGDIPEGYSVSREKKERFSLILESASTNQTSMYLCASNPSSGRRGYEQYFGPGTRLTVT.

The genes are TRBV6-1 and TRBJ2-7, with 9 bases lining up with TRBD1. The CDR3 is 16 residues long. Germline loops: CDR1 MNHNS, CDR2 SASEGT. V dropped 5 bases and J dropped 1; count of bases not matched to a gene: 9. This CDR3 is CASSTIGTGLSYEQYF. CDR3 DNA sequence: TGTGCCAGCAGTACAATTGGGACAGGGCTTTCCTACGAGCAGTACTTC.

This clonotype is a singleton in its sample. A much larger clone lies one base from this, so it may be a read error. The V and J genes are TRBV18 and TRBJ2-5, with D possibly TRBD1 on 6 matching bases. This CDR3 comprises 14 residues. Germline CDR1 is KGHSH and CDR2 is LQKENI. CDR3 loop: CASSSPTGLETQYF. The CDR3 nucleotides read TGTGCCAGCTCATCACCAACAGGGTTGGAGACCCAGTACTTC.

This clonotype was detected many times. For the CDR3, the DNA is TGTGCCAGCTCACCACCATCTACAGGGCTACGCAATCAGCCCCAGCATTTT. Its translation: CASSPPSTGLRNQPQHF. The chain has TRBV18 and TRBJ1-5; tentative D call: TRBD1 (6 bases). The V and J ends lost 0 bases and 2 bases respectively, with 14 bases between them. In germline, CDR1 is KGHSH, CDR2 LQKENI. This CDR3 is 17 amino acids long.

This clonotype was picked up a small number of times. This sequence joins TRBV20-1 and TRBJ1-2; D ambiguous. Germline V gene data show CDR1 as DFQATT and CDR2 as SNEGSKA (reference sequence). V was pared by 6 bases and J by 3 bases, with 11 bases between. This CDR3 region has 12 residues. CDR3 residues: CSAHDLDYGYTF. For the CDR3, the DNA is TGCAGTGCCCACGATCTTGACTATGGCTACACCTTC.

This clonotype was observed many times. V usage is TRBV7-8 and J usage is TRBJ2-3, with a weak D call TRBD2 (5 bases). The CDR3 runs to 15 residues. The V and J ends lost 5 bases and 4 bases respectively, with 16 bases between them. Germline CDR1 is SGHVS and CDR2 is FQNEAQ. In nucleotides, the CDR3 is TGTGCCAGCAGCCGCGTGGACTCTATCCCAGATACGCAGTATTTT. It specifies CASSRVDSIPDTQYF.

CDR3 bases: TGCAGCGTTGACTACCCGCCCCAAGAGACCCAGTACTTC. Its translation is CSVDYPPQETQYF. V and J are TRBV29-1 and TRBJ2-5, with D uncertain. CDR1 and CDR2 from the germline V gene are SQVTM and ANQGSEA. This CDR3 has 13 residues. V was clipped by 3 bases and J by 1 base, with 9 bases between them.

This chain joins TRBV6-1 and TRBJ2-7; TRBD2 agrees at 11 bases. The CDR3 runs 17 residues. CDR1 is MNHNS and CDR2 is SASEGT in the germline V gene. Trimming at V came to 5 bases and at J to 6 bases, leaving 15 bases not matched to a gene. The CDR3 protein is CASSQNLAGGPAGEQYF. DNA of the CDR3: TGTGCCAGCAGTCAAAACCTAGCGGGAGGACCCGCCGGCGAGCAGTACTTC.

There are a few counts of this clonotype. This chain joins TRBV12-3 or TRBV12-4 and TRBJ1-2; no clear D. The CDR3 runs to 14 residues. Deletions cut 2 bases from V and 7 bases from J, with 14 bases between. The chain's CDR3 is CASSLKGPRSGYTF. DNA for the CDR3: TGTGCCAGCAGTTTAAAAGGGCCCCGTAGTGGCTACACCTTC.

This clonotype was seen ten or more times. CDR3 bases: TGTGCCAGCAGCTCCAACGAGGGGGATGAGCAGTTCTTC. Amino acid sequence: CASSSNEGDEQFF. V usage is TRBV7-8 and J usage is TRBJ2-1; the D gene is possibly TRBD1 (6 bases). Trimming pared 4 bases from V and 8 bases from J, leaving 12 bases between. This CDR3 contains 13 residues. Germline CDR1 is SGHVS and CDR2 is FQNEAQ.

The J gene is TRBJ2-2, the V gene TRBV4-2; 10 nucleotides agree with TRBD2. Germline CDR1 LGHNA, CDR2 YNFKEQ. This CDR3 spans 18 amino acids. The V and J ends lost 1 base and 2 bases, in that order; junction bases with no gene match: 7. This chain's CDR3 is CASSQGYWTSGNTGELFF. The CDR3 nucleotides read TGTGCCAGCAGCCAAGGATACTGGACTAGCGGTAACACCGGGGAGCTGTTTTTT.